The 12 T cell receptor beta chains reported below all come from one sample, sequenced in a study of OX40 agonist ivuxolimab in advanced cancers. TCRdb keeps only in-frame clones here, not all; method: immunoSEQ multiplex PCR. This repertoire shows 60,000 to 75,000 clones, approximately 90% found once; its top ten account for approximately 0.8%. This material consisted of CD4+ or CD8+ T cells sorted from blood, taken in a trial of the OX40 agonist ivuxolimab. The receptors derive from an adult with an advanced solid tumor such as melanoma, head and neck, liver or kidney cancer.

The CDR3 here is CASSPRGTEAFF. For the CDR3, the DNA is TGCGCCAGCAGTCCGAGGGGCACTGAAGCTTTCTTT. The chain is built from TRBV5-1 and TRBJ1-1, with D tentatively TRBD1 (5 bases). Per the germline V gene, CDR1 is SGHRS and CDR2 is YFSETQ. Between the trimmed V and J ends, which lost 5 bases and 4 bases, there was a span of 9 bases. CDR3 length: 12 amino acids.

This chain links TRBV19 with TRBJ2-4; D is perhaps TRBD1 (6 bases). The CDR3 has 16 residues. Trimming shortened V by 3 bases and J by 0 bases, and 12 bases separated the two germline ends. Per the germline V gene, CDR1 is LNHDA and CDR2 is SQIVND (reference sequence). CDR3 in amino acids: CASSMVSRGAKNIQYF. In DNA form, the CDR3 reads TGTGCCAGTAGTATGGTATCCAGGGGAGCCAAAAACATTCAGTACTTC.

The CDR3, as DNA: TGTGCCAGCTCACCAGGGACAGGGGGCTCGGATGAGCAGTTCTTC. Its translation: CASSPGTGGSDEQFF. The J gene is TRBJ2-1, the V gene TRBV18; 12 nucleotides line up with TRBD1. Trimming cost V 2 bases and J 8 bases; bases outside gene matches: 4. Looked up from germline, CDR1 is KGHSH and CDR2 is LQKENI. There are 15 residues in the CDR3.

CDR3 DNA: TGTGCCAGCAGACCTGACAGCGGGAGGATCACTGAAGCTTTCTTT. Its translation: CASRPDSGRITEAFF. The chain joins TRBV6-4 to TRBJ1-1; perhaps TRBD1 as D (5 bases). V was clipped by 6 bases and J by 4 bases, with 18 bases between them. Germline loops: CDR1 MRHNA, CDR2 SNTAGT. There are 15 residues in the CDR3.

This clone appeared once. V is TRBV23-1 and J is TRBJ1-6; no clear D. TRBV23-1 is an ORF, with its function uncertain. Trimming pared 0 bases from V and 2 bases from J, leaving 14 bases between. The CDR3 extends over 18 amino acids. The CDR3 region is CASSQSSPEGAYNSPLHF. Here the CDR3 DNA reads TGCGCCAGCAGTCAATCGAGCCCTGAGGGAGCCTATAATTCACCCCTCCACTTT.

The rearrangement uses TRBV7-2 and TRBJ1-1; 7 bases are a match to TRBD1. After removal of 5 bases from V and 5 bases from J, the junction contained 8 bases not matched to a gene. The CDR3 is 14 amino acids. The germline V gene encodes CDR1 SGHTA and CDR2 FQGNSA. The CDR3 nucleotides are TGTGCCAGCAGCCTACGACAGGGCCAAACTGAAGCTTTCTTT. Protein sequence: CASSLRQGQTEAFF.

The V and J genes are TRBV4-1 and TRBJ1-2, with unresolved D. Germline V gives CDR1 MGHRA, CDR2 YSYEKL. The CDR3 sequence is 15 residues long. The ends were cut back, 0 bases at V and 2 bases at J, with 10 bases in the middle. CDR3 loop: CASSQDRGGNYGYTF. DNA for the CDR3: TGCGCCAGCAGCCAAGATCGAGGCGGAAACTATGGCTACACCTTC.

The table lists this clone with a few counts. The J gene is TRBJ1-2, the V gene TRBV9; TRBD1 aligns across 10 bases. Germline V lookup: CDR1 SGDLS, CDR2 YYNGEE. The CDR3 has 14 amino acids. V lost 4 bases, J lost 3 bases, and 3 bases stayed unmatched. DNA of the CDR3: TGTGCCAGCAGCCCCGGACAGGGGGACTATGGCTACACCTTC. Translating gives CASSPGQGDYGYTF.

The genes are TRBV5-1 and TRBJ2-1; no clear D. Germline CDR1 and CDR2: SGHRS and YFSETQ. The V end was cut by 1 base, the J end by 6 bases, with 5 bases between. This CDR3 contains 12 residues. The CDR3 reads CASSLNGNEQFF. CDR3 nucleotides: TGCGCCAGCAGCTTGAACGGCAATGAGCAGTTCTTC. Full variable domain (outside the CDR3, taken from reference TRBV5-1 and TRBJ2-1): KAGVTQTPRYLIKTRGQQVTLSCSPISGHRSVSWYQQTPGQGLQFLFEYFSETQRNKGNFPGRFSGRQFSNSRSEMNVSTLELGDSALYLCASSLNGNEQFFGPGTRLTVL.

This chain connects TRBV30 to TRBJ2-1; tentatively, D is TRBD1 (5 bases). With 0 bases removed from V and 9 bases from J, the gap between germline ends came to 12 bases. CDR3 length: 13 amino acids. Germline V gene sequence: CDR1 GTSNPN, CDR2 SVGIG (reference sequence). CDR3 in DNA: TGTGCCTGGAGTGTATGGCAGGGCGCTGAGCAGTTCTTC. Protein: CAWSVWQGAEQFF. Looking up the rest from reference TRBV30 and TRBJ2-1 gives the full variable domain: SQTIHQWPATLVQPVGSPLSLECTVEGTSNPNLYWYRQAAGRGLQLLFYSVGIGQISSEVPQNLSASRPQDRQFILSSKKLLLSDSGFYLCAWSVWQGAEQFFGPGTRLTVL.

This clone appeared once. The chain is built from TRBV5-1 and TRBJ1-2, with a weak D call TRBD1 (5 bases). With 2 bases removed from V and 8 bases from J, the gap between germline ends came to 13 bases. The CDR3 loop spans 13 amino acids. Germline values: CDR1 SGHRS, CDR2 YFSETQ. CDR3 in DNA: TGCGCCAGCAGCTTTGACAGCCGCGCGGGCTACACCTTC. This encodes CASSFDSRAGYTF.

This chain connects TRBV2 to TRBJ1-2; no clear D. Germline V gives CDR1 SNHLY, CDR2 FYNNEI. V lost 6 bases and J lost 6, with 17 bases in between. CDR3 length equals 14 residues. CDR3 sequence: CASSLQSQKDGYTF. The CDR3 DNA follows: TGTGCCAGCAGCCTACAAAGCCAGAAAGATGGCTACACCTTC.